Sequencing of this T cell receptor beta chain was carried out in a study of shared clonotypes between healthy human individuals. Looking at the study overall: Samples came from a couple of female and a few male donors aged 18 to 49.

Germline V gene lookup returns CDR1 SGHNT and CDR2 YENEEA. This CDR3 has 13 amino acids. V was cut by 0 bases and J by 9 bases, with 9 bases left in between. Repertoires were generated with immunoSEQ multiplex PCR, while TCRdb's copy carries only in-frame clones and drops some. The sample lists approximately 500,000 clones; over 75% were seen once. This clonotype was sampled from a woman between 35 and 50 years old in good health. Some clones in this sample may be carry-over from other donors' samples. Sample: PBMCs. The rearrangement joins TRBV11-3 to TRBJ2-1; D is unresolved. This CDR3 reads CASSLDIWGEQFF. In DNA form, the CDR3 reads TGTGCCAGCAGCTTAGATATTTGGGGTGAGCAGTTCTTC.